In this sample, the clone carrying this TCR beta chain turned up a few times. The target antigen is unknown. V dropped 7 bases and J dropped 0 bases, with 17 bases sitting between them. The CDR3 sequence is 16 residues long. This entry belongs to a study of T-cell reconstitution after alpha-beta-depleted transplantation in children. Study-level findings and limits: Two months or so post-transplant, alpha-beta T cells reportedly derived from several hundred expanded graft clones. The main origin of T-cell counts and diversity one year after transplant was newly produced T cells.

TCRbeta library preparation incorporated unique molecular identifiers. In TCRdb, the PCR reads were re-called with MiXCR into one record per CDR3 protein. This sample has about 980,000 distinct CDR3 sequences, with under 30% found just once. The receptor's source is a boy in the first two years of life who had a stem cell transplant for SCID, so the T cells may come from the graft donor. The material sequenced was PBMCs, mostly from graft donor cells, taken 360 days after TCRalphabeta/CD19-depleted stem cell transplant. The chain has TRBV12-3 or TRBV12-4 and TRBJ2-3; TRBD1 or TRBD2 may be the D gene (5 bases each). This CDR3 is CASTTWGSFSTDTQYF. The DNA for the CDR3 is TGTGCCAGCACCACCTGGGGGTCCTTTAGCACAGATACGCAGTATTTT.